Following are 19 T cell receptor beta chains from one sample sequenced in a study of T cells in Graves' hyperthyroidism and ophthalmopathy. Amplification targeted TCR beta CDR3 regions from RNA transcripts. When the TCR CDR3 underwent first-round RT-PCR, the HTBI primer set was used. TCRdb called the multiplex PCR reads again in MiXCR, with one record for every CDR3 protein. The data hold 350,000 to 400,000 distinct CDR3 sequences, with about 15% observed a single time. Specimen: blood. Every receptor here comes from a woman in her twenties or thirties with Graves' hyperthyroidism.

This clonotype was seen only a few times. The chain has TRBV2 and TRBJ1-1; D is undetermined. V lost 4 bases, J lost 0 bases, and 9 bases lay in between. Germline loops: CDR1 SNHLY, CDR2 FYNNEI. The length of the CDR3 is 14 residues. CDR3 DNA sequence: TGTGCCAGCAGTGGCCAGGTTCTGAACACTGAAGCTTTCTTT. This gives the protein CASSGQVLNTEAFF.

CDR3 sequence reads: CSATGTDQETQYF. As DNA, the CDR3 is TGCAGTGCTACCGGGACAGACCAAGAGACCCAGTACTTC. The chain combines TRBV20-1 with TRBJ2-5, with 7 bases aligning to TRBD1. The junction had 2 bases not matched to a gene; V was cut back by 4 bases and J by 0 bases. Germline V gene lookup returns CDR1 DFQATT and CDR2 SNEGSKA (reference sequence). The CDR3 totals 13 residues.

In its sample, this clonotype was seen many times. The chain carries TRBV30 and TRBJ1-1, with D uncertain. In germline, CDR1 is GTSNPN, CDR2 SVGIG (reference sequence). This CDR3 is built from 13 residues. Deletions cut 3 bases from V and 1 base from J, with 9 bases between. Written as DNA, the CDR3 is TGTGCCTGGAGGTCTAAAGCGAACACTGAAGCTTTCTTT. As protein: CAWRSKANTEAFF.

Comments on this clonotype: A much bigger clone sits one base away, suggesting this may be a read error. The chain couples TRBV2 to TRBJ2-7, with 7 bases that match TRBD1. Germline V gene sequence: CDR1 SNHLY, CDR2 FYNNEI. V shed 5 bases and J 0 bases; nucleotides not matched to a gene: 10. The CDR3 spans 16 residues. Here the CDR3 reads CASSSPGTEGSYEQYF. The CDR3 region has the DNA TGTGCCAGCAGTTCACCCGGGACAGAGGGCTCCTACGAGCAGTACTTC.

The sample holds many counts of this clonotype. The chain combines TRBV19 with TRBJ1-2; weak D call: TRBD1 (6 bases). Trimming removed 6 bases from V and 4 bases from J, with 18 bases in between. CDR3 length equals 15 residues. CDR1 and CDR2 (germline): LNHDA, SQIVND (reference sequence). Here the CDR3 reads CASRAYIKDSYGYTF. CDR3 bases: TGTGCCAGTAGAGCCTATATAAAGGACAGCTATGGCTACACCTTC.

Only a few counts were recorded for this clonotype. The chain has TRBV19 and TRBJ1-3; 8 bases line up with TRBD1. CDR1 and CDR2 from the germline V gene are LNHDA and SQIVND (reference sequence). J gave up 4 bases and V 5 bases, and 4 bases lay outside the gene matches. CDR3 length: 14 residues. The CDR3 sequence: CASSPTGDGNTIYF. CDR3 in DNA: TGTGCCAGTAGTCCGACAGGGGACGGAAACACCATATATTTT. The full variable domain, with the rest looked up from reference TRBV19 and TRBJ1-3, is DGGITQSPKYLFRKEGQNVTLSCEQNLNHDAMYWYRQDPGQGLRLIYYSQIVNDFQKGDIAEGYSVSREKKESFPLTVTSAQKNPTAFYLCASSPTGDGNTIYFGEGSWLTVV.

This clonotype was detected ten times or more. The rearrangement links TRBV2 to TRBJ1-1; D not resolved. The CDR3 totals 13 residues. Trimming cost V 8 bases and J 1 base, with 11 bases left between them. CDR1 and CDR2 (germline): SNHLY, FYNNEI. CDR3 residues: CASAVITNTEAFF. The CDR3 bases are TGTGCCAGCGCAGTAATTACGAACACTGAAGCTTTCTTT.

The chain links TRBV5-6 to TRBJ1-2; 9 positions agree with TRBD1. Germline loops: CDR1 SGHDT, CDR2 YYEEEE. V shed 4 bases and J 2 bases; nucleotides not matched to a gene: 3. The CDR3 contains 14 residues. The CDR3 DNA sequence: TGTGCCAGCAGCACCGACAGGGGGAACTATGGCTACACCTTC. As protein: CASSTDRGNYGYTF. Using reference TRBV5-6 and TRBJ1-2 for the parts outside the CDR3, the full variable domain is DAGVTQSPTHLIKTRGQQVTLRCSPKSGHDTVSWYQQALGQGPQFIFQYYEEEERQRGNFPDRFSGHQFPNYSSELNVNALLLGDSALYLCASSTDRGNYGYTFGSGTRLTVV.

The V call is TRBV11-3, the J call TRBJ2-2, with TRBD1 identical over 10 bases. This CDR3 comprises 15 residues. The ends lost 5 bases at V and 6 bases at J; junction bases unmatched: 6. Per the germline V gene, CDR1 is SGHNT and CDR2 is YENEEA. CDR3 amino acids: CASSPGQGRSGELFF. CDR3 nucleotide sequence: TGTGCCAGCAGCCCGGGACAGGGGAGGTCCGGGGAGCTGTTTTTT.

The sample holds many counts of this clonotype. The CDR3 sequence: CASSSRLAPGAPYEQYF. The CDR3 bases are TGTGCCAGCAGTTCCCGGTTAGCCCCCGGAGCCCCCTACGAGCAGTACTTC. This chain links TRBV27 with TRBJ2-7; D unresolved. The V end was cut by 4 bases, the J end by 2 bases, with 21 bases between. Per the germline V gene, CDR1 is MNHEY and CDR2 is SMNVEV (reference sequence). The CDR3 consists of 17 residues.

J is TRBJ1-3 and V is TRBV6-4; unclear D gene. Trimming stripped 4 bases from V and 4 bases from J, with 5 bases between. Germline CDR1 and CDR2: MRHNA and SNTAGT. The CDR3 totals 12 residues. The chain's CDR3 is CASSGPGNTIYF. As DNA, the CDR3 is TGTGCCAGCAGTGGGCCCGGAAACACCATATATTTT.

This clonotype showed up many times. The chain has TRBV7-8 and TRBJ1-5, with a tentative D call TRBD1 (5 bases). Germline lookup yields CDR1 SGHVS and CDR2 FQNEAQ. The CDR3 runs to 16 residues. V was shortened by 5 bases and J by 0 bases, with 14 bases between the two germline ends. The DNA for the CDR3 is TGTGCCAGCAGCCCCTCGGGAGGGACTAGCAATCAGCCCCAGCATTTT. It yields the protein CASSPSGGTSNQPQHF.

This clonotype was observed at least ten times. The J gene is TRBJ1-5, the V gene TRBV12-3 or TRBV12-4; D is unclear. CDR3 length equals 12 residues. V lost 5 bases to trimming and J lost 5 bases, with 7 bases between them. The DNA of the CDR3 is TGTGCCAGCAGTCCTGGTGATCAGCCCCAGCATTTT. Protein sequence: CASSPGDQPQHF.

The chain carries TRBV5-1 and TRBJ2-1, with D possibly being TRBD1 (6 bases). V was shortened by 6 bases and J by 5 bases, with 15 bases between the two germline ends. The CDR3 spans 14 residues. Per germline, CDR1 SGHRS and CDR2 YFSETQ. The CDR3 DNA sequence: TGCGCCAGCACCCGGACAGTTTACGACAATGAGCAGTTCTTC. Protein product: CASTRTVYDNEQFF.

The CDR3 reads CASSLPQGAVDEQYF. The CDR3 DNA reads as TGTGCCAGCAGCTTGCCACAGGGGGCTGTTGATGAGCAGTACTTC. The chain combines TRBV7-9 with TRBJ2-7; 9 nucleotides match TRBD1. V gave up 3 bases and J gave up 7 bases; unmatched junction bases: 10. In germline, CDR1 is SEHNR, CDR2 FQNEAQ (reference sequence). The CDR3 is 15 residues long.

V and J are TRBV15 and TRBJ2-3, with 8 bases fitting TRBD1. Trimming at V came to 1 base and at J to 0 bases, leaving 6 bases not matched to a gene. Per the germline V gene, CDR1 is LNHNV and CDR2 is YYDKDF (reference sequence). The CDR3 consists of 17 residues. Here the CDR3 reads CATSRAPGGVSTDTQYF. The CDR3, as DNA: TGTGCCACCAGCAGAGCCCCAGGGGGCGTTAGCACAGATACGCAGTATTTT.

This clonotype was observed at least ten times. This chain connects TRBV7-9 to TRBJ2-7; 11 nucleotides align to TRBD2. Germline V gene lookup returns CDR1 SEHNR and CDR2 FQNEAQ (reference sequence). CDR3 length equals 14 residues. The V segment lost 5 bases and the J segment 7 bases; nucleotides outside the gene matches: 7. In nucleotides, the CDR3 is TGTGCCAGCAGCCCCACTAGCGGGAGTTTGGAGCAGTACTTC. The encoded protein is CASSPTSGSLEQYF.

This clonotype was seen at least ten times. This chain uses TRBV2 with TRBJ2-3, with D maybe TRBD1 (6 bases). This CDR3 contains 14 residues. Germline V CDR1 and CDR2: SNHLY, FYNNEI. Trimming took off 11 bases at V and 6 bases at J, with 21 bases between the two ends. The CDR3 sequence is CAVPGQLRGDTQYF. The CDR3 region has the DNA TGTGCCGTCCCCGGACAGCTCCGCGGGGATACGCAGTATTTT.

This chain joins TRBV2 and TRBJ1-1; D may be TRBD1 (6 bases). This CDR3 contains 16 residues. Germline CDR1 and CDR2: SNHLY and FYNNEI. Between the trimmed V and J ends, which lost 4 bases and 1 base, there was a span of 16 bases. The CDR3, as DNA: TGTGCCAGCAGTGGAAGGTTGGGGACACAGAACACTGAAGCTTTCTTT. It translates to CASSGRLGTQNTEAFF.